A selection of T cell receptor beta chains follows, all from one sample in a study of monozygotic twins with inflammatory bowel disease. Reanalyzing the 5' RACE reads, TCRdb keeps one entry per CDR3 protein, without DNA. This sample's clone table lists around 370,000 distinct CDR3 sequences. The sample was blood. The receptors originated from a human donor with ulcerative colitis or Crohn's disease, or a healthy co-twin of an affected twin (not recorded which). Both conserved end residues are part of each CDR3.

CDR3 protein: CSAGGLGTSGPRGETQYF
J gene: TRBJ2-5
V gene: TRBV20-1

CDR3 protein: CASSVDRRQETQYF
J gene: TRBJ2-5
V gene: TRBV9

CDR3 protein: CASSVGVSPSMEQYF
J gene: TRBJ2-7
V gene: TRBV9

CDR3 protein: CASSLVSGGLDTQYF
J gene: TRBJ2-3
V gene: TRBV7-9

CDR3 protein: CASSRLEVGTDTQYF
J gene: TRBJ2-3
V gene: TRBV7-2

CDR3 protein: CSVRGGSTDTQYF
J gene: TRBJ2-3
V gene: TRBV20-1

CDR3 protein: CATSIRGGAGDEQFF
J gene: TRBJ2-1
V gene: TRBV15

CDR3 protein: CASAFGGINEKLFF
J gene: TRBJ1-4
V gene: TRBV5-1

CDR3 protein: CSARRGSVPYEQYF
J gene: TRBJ2-7
V gene: TRBV20-1

CDR3 protein: CASSYGPGLTNTGELFF
J gene: TRBJ2-2
V gene: TRBV6-2/TRBV6-3

CDR3 protein: CASSSGQGPYGYTF
J gene: TRBJ1-2
V gene: TRBV5-1

CDR3 protein: CASSLEPASNTGELFF
J gene: TRBJ2-2
V gene: TRBV5-1

CDR3 protein: CASSLVRGLDTEAFF
J gene: TRBJ1-1
V gene: TRBV5-1

CDR3 protein: CASSPGDGNYEQYF
J gene: TRBJ2-7
V gene: TRBV18

CDR3 protein: CASSVLTGGSEQFF
J gene: TRBJ2-1
V gene: TRBV9

CDR3 protein: CSARDRGDSGNTIYF
J gene: TRBJ1-3
V gene: TRBV20-1

CDR3 protein: CAWSAGPYNEQFF
J gene: TRBJ2-1
V gene: TRBV30

CDR3 protein: CASSLEGGLAKNIQYF
J gene: TRBJ2-4
V gene: TRBV5-1

CDR3 protein: CASSRGGGAGELFF
J gene: TRBJ2-2
V gene: TRBV7-7

CDR3 protein: CASSLGTVGTEAFF
J gene: TRBJ1-1
V gene: TRBV7-3

CDR3 protein: CASSQGALAGGNTGELFF
J gene: TRBJ2-2
V gene: TRBV4-3

CDR3 protein: CASKSVTGNQPQHF
J gene: TRBJ1-5
V gene: TRBV5-1

CDR3 protein: CASSPWNTEAFF
J gene: TRBJ1-1
V gene: TRBV12-3/TRBV12-4

CDR3 protein: CASSLLAGGPGNEQFF
J gene: TRBJ2-1
V gene: TRBV19

CDR3 protein: CASVEGNTEAFF
J gene: TRBJ1-1
V gene: TRBV28

CDR3 protein: CASSPFGTEAFF
J gene: TRBJ1-1
V gene: TRBV19

CDR3 protein: CASSDEGGGGAWATQYF
J gene: TRBJ2-5
V gene: TRBV7-9

CDR3 protein: CASSYAGNHYGYTF
J gene: TRBJ1-2
V gene: TRBV12-3/TRBV12-4

CDR3 protein: CASSYSRTSGGAQDTQYF
J gene: TRBJ2-3
V gene: TRBV6-5

CDR3 protein: CSSGGASSEKLFF
J gene: TRBJ1-4
V gene: TRBV20-1

CDR3 protein: CASSLVRGQGHEQYF
J gene: TRBJ2-7
V gene: TRBV7-2

CDR3 protein: CASSLGQASYNEQFF
J gene: TRBJ2-1
V gene: TRBV5-1

CDR3 protein: CASSIMGSGRPQYF
J gene: TRBJ2-5
V gene: TRBV19

CDR3 protein: CASSDQVNTEAFF
J gene: TRBJ1-1
V gene: TRBV12-3/TRBV12-4

CDR3 protein: CASSLGLGAASHEQYF
J gene: TRBJ2-7
V gene: TRBV5-1

CDR3 protein: CAIKAGGETQYF
J gene: TRBJ2-5
V gene: TRBV10-3

CDR3 protein: CASRSGTGGYEQYF
J gene: TRBJ2-7
V gene: TRBV12-3/TRBV12-4

CDR3 protein: CASSVDLGLAGGPTDTQYF
J gene: TRBJ2-3
V gene: TRBV27

CDR3 protein: CAISGKTGLDPYEQYF
J gene: TRBJ2-7
V gene: TRBV10-3

CDR3 protein: CASSFFGTGGTDTQYF
J gene: TRBJ2-3
V gene: TRBV7-3

CDR3 protein: CASSLVYGGPPGVAKNIQYF
J gene: TRBJ2-4
V gene: TRBV5-1

CDR3 protein: CASSLADRGTEEKLFF
J gene: TRBJ1-4
V gene: TRBV5-1

CDR3 protein: CASSYFPGGNGYTF
J gene: TRBJ1-2
V gene: TRBV27

CDR3 protein: CASSDRQGRSGNTIYF
J gene: TRBJ1-3
V gene: TRBV2

CDR3 protein: CASSIYGGPGYEQYF
J gene: TRBJ2-7
V gene: TRBV19

CDR3 protein: CASSLQGGQFSGANVLTF
J gene: TRBJ2-6
V gene: TRBV7-3

CDR3 protein: CSASPQVSNYGYTF
J gene: TRBJ1-2
V gene: TRBV20-1

CDR3 protein: CASSKWDSTSTDTQYF
J gene: TRBJ2-3
V gene: TRBV21-1

CDR3 protein: CASSRTLNTGELFF
J gene: TRBJ2-2
V gene: TRBV11-3

CDR3 protein: CASSQGQVIWEQYF
J gene: TRBJ2-7
V gene: TRBV12-3/TRBV12-4

CDR3 protein: CASSYMAGEYNEQFF
J gene: TRBJ2-1
V gene: TRBV6-5